The clone carrying this TCR beta chain was counted between two and nine times. Trimming shortened V by 7 bases and J by 0 bases, and 12 bases separated the two germline ends. The CDR3 loop spans 14 amino acids. In germline, CDR1 is SGHDT, CDR2 YYEEEE. The sequenced template was cDNA made from the entire isolated RNA. Measured with immunoSEQ multiplex PCR; TCRdb has only the in-frame clones, and not every one. The data show some 360,000 clones, 15% to 20% seen once. The data are from a study of beta chain features in type 1 diabetes. It was one heparinised blood draw, averaging approximately 100 mL, that each donor gave.

The chain is built from TRBV5-6 and TRBJ2-3; unclear D gene. The clonotype was recovered from a woman aged 18-30 years in good health. Sequenced sample: naive CD4+ T cells from blood. As DNA, the CDR3 is TGTGCCAGCCATGGAGTGTCGAGCACAGATACGCAGTATTTT. Its translation is CASHGVSSTDTQYF.